The 21 T cell receptor beta chains below all came from one sample that was sequenced in a study of OX40 agonist ivuxolimab in advanced cancers. Profiled with immunoSEQ multiplex PCR; TCRdb holds only in-frame clones, not every one. This sample has around 35,000 clones; over 80% occur once, and the top ten carry around 30%. Sequences were derived from CD4+ or CD8+ T cells sorted from blood, sampled in a trial of the OX40 agonist ivuxolimab. The receptor set was obtained from an adult with an advanced solid tumor such as melanoma, head and neck, liver or kidney cancer.

The CDR3 coding sequence is TGCGCCAGCAGTCCCACCACAGGGGACTACGAGCAGTACTTC. The encoded protein is CASSPTTGDYEQYF. The rearrangement joins TRBV23-1 to TRBJ2-7, with 7 bases lining up with TRBD1. TRBV23-1 is noted as an ORF with a role that remains uncertain. The CDR3 is 14 residues long. Trimming at V came to 4 bases and at J to 3 bases, leaving 6 bases not matched to a gene.

V gene TRBV5-4 combines with J gene TRBJ2-7, with 10 bases lining up with TRBD1. Germline assignment: CDR1 SGHNT and CDR2 YYREEE (reference sequence). The CDR3 contains 12 residues. V shed 8 bases and J 4 bases; nucleotides not matched to a gene: 3. The CDR3: CASGTGEYEQYF. CDR3 DNA: TGTGCCAGTGGGACAGGGGAATACGAGCAGTACTTC. The whole variable domain, filled in from reference TRBV5-4 and TRBJ2-7, reads ETGVTQSPTHLIKTRGQQVTLRCSSQSGHNTVSWYQQALGQGPQFIFQYYREEENGRGNFPPRFSGLQFPNYSSELNVNALELDDSALYLCASGTGEYEQYFGPGTRLTVT.

This rearrangement joins TRBV6-5 to TRBJ2-7; 8 bases match TRBD2. V was pared by 0 bases and J by 0 bases, with 4 bases of the junction left unmatched. Germline CDR1 MNHEY, CDR2 SVGAGI. The CDR3 runs to 16 residues. In DNA, the CDR3 is TGTGCCAGCAGTTACTCAAGCGGGAGTCGCTCCTACGAGCAGTACTTC. Protein: CASSYSSGSRSYEQYF.

The rearrangement uses TRBV15 and TRBJ1-2; D ambiguous. CDR3 length: 13 amino acids. V was shortened by 3 bases and J by 4 bases, with 9 bases between the two germline ends. The V gene's germline CDR1 is LNHNV and CDR2 YYDKDF (reference sequence). The CDR3 DNA reads TGTGCCACCAGCAGCGACTTCATCTATGGCTACACCTTC. Translation: CATSSDFIYGYTF.

This chain joins TRBV6-5 and TRBJ1-2, with TRBD1 as a possible D gene (5 bases). V lost 5 bases, J lost 5 bases, and 18 bases lay in between. Germline V gene data show CDR1 as MNHEY and CDR2 as SVGAGI. This CDR3 has 15 amino acids. This chain's CDR3 is CASSPWEGLGYGYTF. The CDR3, as DNA: TGTGCCAGCAGTCCTTGGGAGGGGTTAGGGTATGGCTACACCTTC.

The chain carries TRBV7-9 and TRBJ2-7; 10 positions match TRBD1. Trimming took 5 bases from V and 6 from J; bases not matched to a gene: 10. The CDR3 totals 15 residues. Germline V lookup: CDR1 SEHNR, CDR2 FQNEAQ (reference sequence). CDR3 DNA sequence: TGTGCCAGCAGCCCGAAGGGGGACAGGGGAAGCGAGCAGTACTTC. Its translation is CASSPKGDRGSEQYF.

The genes are TRBV28 and TRBJ1-6; D may be TRBD1 (5 bases). V was clipped by 2 bases and J by 7 bases, with 9 bases between them. The germline V gene has CDR1 MDHEN and CDR2 SYDVKM. The CDR3 is made up of 14 amino acids. CDR3 protein: CASSLQGWNSPLHF. The CDR3 coding sequence is TGTGCCAGCAGTTTACAGGGCTGGAATTCACCCCTCCACTTT.

This clone was detected once. CDR3 protein: CSVVGQNTEAFF. CDR3 DNA sequence: TGCAGCGTTGTAGGCCAGAACACTGAAGCTTTCTTT. The chain is built from TRBV29-1 and TRBJ1-1; D not resolved. Trimming left V 4 bases short and J 1 base short, with 7 bases between. CDR3 length: 12 amino acids. CDR1 is SQVTM and CDR2 is ANQGSEA in the germline V gene.

The V call is TRBV5-4, the J call TRBJ2-7; D unclear. The CDR3 has 13 amino acids. The germline CDR1 and CDR2 sequences are SGHNT and YYREEE (reference sequence). The V gene lost 3 bases and the J gene lost 3 bases, with 10 bases spanning the gap. Here the CDR3 reads CASSYNPNYEQYF. The CDR3 DNA is TGTGCCAGCAGCTATAATCCCAACTACGAGCAGTACTTC.

Here the CDR3 DNA reads TGTGCCACCAGCATCGGGACTAGCGGGAACAATGAGCAGTTCTTC. Translated: CATSIGTSGNNEQFF. This chain uses TRBV15 with TRBJ2-1, with 13 bases identical to TRBD2. The CDR3 contains 15 residues. Trimming at V came to 4 bases and at J to 5 bases, leaving 2 bases not matched to a gene. Germline assignment: CDR1 LNHNV and CDR2 YYDKDF (reference sequence).

Here the CDR3 DNA reads TGTGCCAGCAGCCCCTCTGCGGACAGCGTGGAGCAGTTCTTC. Its protein is CASSPSADSVEQFF. The chain is built from TRBV7-6 and TRBJ2-1, with a weak D call TRBD1 (6 bases). The V end was cut by 5 bases, the J end by 10 bases, with 18 bases between. CDR1 and CDR2 from the germline V gene are SGHVS and FNYEAQ. This CDR3 region has 14 residues.

This chain uses TRBV11-2 with TRBJ1-3, with TRBD1 as a possible D gene (6 bases). This CDR3 contains 16 residues. Trimming cost V 3 bases and J 0 bases, with 12 bases left between them. The germline gives CDR1 SGHAT, CDR2 FQNNGV. CDR3 coding DNA: TGTGCCAGCAGCTTCGCAGGGGCTTCCTCTGGAAACACCATATATTTT. Translating gives CASSFAGASSGNTIYF.

The rearrangement uses TRBV5-1 and TRBJ2-7, with TRBD2 as a possible D gene (6 bases). Germline loops: CDR1 SGHRS, CDR2 YFSETQ. Trimming pared 4 bases from V and 5 bases from J, leaving 7 bases between. This CDR3 region has 11 residues. Here the CDR3 DNA reads TGCGCCAGCAGCACGGGGGACGAGCAGTACTTC. Translating gives CASSTGDEQYF.

This sequence joins TRBV19 and TRBJ1-2, with D unclear. CDR3 length: 15 residues. The ends were cut back, 3 bases at V and 4 bases at J, with 15 bases in the middle. From germline, CDR1 is LNHDA and CDR2 SQIVND (reference sequence). CDR3: CASSIVMESSYGYTF. The DNA for the CDR3 is TGTGCCAGTAGTATTGTCATGGAAAGTTCCTATGGCTACACCTTC.

This clone has just a few counts. The chain carries TRBV4-2 and TRBJ2-1; 7 nucleotides line up with TRBD2. V lost 2 bases and J lost 6; bases outside the gene matches: 10. This CDR3 comprises 16 residues. Germline V gene sequence: CDR1 LGHNA, CDR2 YNFKEQ. The CDR3 sequence: CASSQFGAGAPNEQFF. The CDR3 DNA sequence: TGTGCCAGCAGCCAATTTGGGGCGGGAGCCCCCAATGAGCAGTTCTTC.

CDR3 nucleotide sequence: TGTGCCAGCAGCTTAGTCCGGGACCTAGTAGCCACAGATACGCAGTATTTT. Its translation: CASSLVRDLVATDTQYF. This sequence joins TRBV7-8 and TRBJ2-3, with D perhaps assigned TRBD1 or TRBD2 (5 bases each). Germline values: CDR1 SGHVS, CDR2 FQNEAQ. The CDR3 is 17 residues long. Trimming removed 1 base from V and 2 bases from J, with 16 bases in between.

The chain joins TRBV13 to TRBJ2-7, with D perhaps being TRBD1 or TRBD2 (5 bases each). V was trimmed by 6 bases and J by 3 bases, leaving 9 bases between them. Looked up from germline, CDR1 is PRHDT and CDR2 is FYEKMQ (reference sequence). The CDR3 loop spans 12 amino acids. CDR3 DNA sequence: TGTGCCAGCAGTCGGGACCGCTACGAGCAGTACTTC. Amino acids: CASSRDRYEQYF.

This chain connects TRBV4-3 to TRBJ1-1; TRBD1 matches at 10 bases. J lost 5 bases, V lost 4 bases, and 7 bases had no gene match. CDR3 size: 15 residues. Germline V lookup: CDR1 LGHNA, CDR2 YSLEER. CDR3 DNA sequence: TGCGCCAGCAGCCGCCTACTGGACAGGGGGACTGAAGCTTTCTTT. Protein sequence: CASSRLLDRGTEAFF.

This clone turned up a few times. The chain links TRBV6-5 to TRBJ1-2; D remains unclear. Trimming pared 7 bases from V and 5 bases from J, leaving 11 bases between. Germline V gives CDR1 MNHEY, CDR2 SVGAGI. The CDR3 runs to 12 residues. The CDR3 region is CASTLGGYGYTF. CDR3 DNA sequence: TGTGCCAGCACCTTGGGAGGATATGGCTACACCTTC.

The rearrangement joins TRBV2 to TRBJ2-1, with TRBD2 matching 12 bases. In germline, CDR1 is SNHLY, CDR2 FYNNEI. V dropped 4 bases and J dropped 6; count of bases not matched to a gene: 7. This CDR3 is built from 16 residues. The chain's CDR3 is CASSGLAGESANEQFF. Written as DNA, the CDR3 is TGTGCCAGCAGTGGACTAGCGGGAGAGTCGGCCAATGAGCAGTTCTTC.

This clone came up once. One end of the junction is discordant with germline, which a read error may explain. J is TRBJ2-2 and V is TRBV7-9, with D maybe TRBD2 (6 bases). This CDR3 has 15 residues. Germline-derived CDR1 and CDR2 are SEHNR and FQNEAQ (reference sequence). This chain's CDR3 is CASSLAAGGTGELFF. CDR3 sequence (DNA): TGTGCCAGCAGTTTAGCGGCTGGGGGCACCGGGGAGCTGTTTTTT.